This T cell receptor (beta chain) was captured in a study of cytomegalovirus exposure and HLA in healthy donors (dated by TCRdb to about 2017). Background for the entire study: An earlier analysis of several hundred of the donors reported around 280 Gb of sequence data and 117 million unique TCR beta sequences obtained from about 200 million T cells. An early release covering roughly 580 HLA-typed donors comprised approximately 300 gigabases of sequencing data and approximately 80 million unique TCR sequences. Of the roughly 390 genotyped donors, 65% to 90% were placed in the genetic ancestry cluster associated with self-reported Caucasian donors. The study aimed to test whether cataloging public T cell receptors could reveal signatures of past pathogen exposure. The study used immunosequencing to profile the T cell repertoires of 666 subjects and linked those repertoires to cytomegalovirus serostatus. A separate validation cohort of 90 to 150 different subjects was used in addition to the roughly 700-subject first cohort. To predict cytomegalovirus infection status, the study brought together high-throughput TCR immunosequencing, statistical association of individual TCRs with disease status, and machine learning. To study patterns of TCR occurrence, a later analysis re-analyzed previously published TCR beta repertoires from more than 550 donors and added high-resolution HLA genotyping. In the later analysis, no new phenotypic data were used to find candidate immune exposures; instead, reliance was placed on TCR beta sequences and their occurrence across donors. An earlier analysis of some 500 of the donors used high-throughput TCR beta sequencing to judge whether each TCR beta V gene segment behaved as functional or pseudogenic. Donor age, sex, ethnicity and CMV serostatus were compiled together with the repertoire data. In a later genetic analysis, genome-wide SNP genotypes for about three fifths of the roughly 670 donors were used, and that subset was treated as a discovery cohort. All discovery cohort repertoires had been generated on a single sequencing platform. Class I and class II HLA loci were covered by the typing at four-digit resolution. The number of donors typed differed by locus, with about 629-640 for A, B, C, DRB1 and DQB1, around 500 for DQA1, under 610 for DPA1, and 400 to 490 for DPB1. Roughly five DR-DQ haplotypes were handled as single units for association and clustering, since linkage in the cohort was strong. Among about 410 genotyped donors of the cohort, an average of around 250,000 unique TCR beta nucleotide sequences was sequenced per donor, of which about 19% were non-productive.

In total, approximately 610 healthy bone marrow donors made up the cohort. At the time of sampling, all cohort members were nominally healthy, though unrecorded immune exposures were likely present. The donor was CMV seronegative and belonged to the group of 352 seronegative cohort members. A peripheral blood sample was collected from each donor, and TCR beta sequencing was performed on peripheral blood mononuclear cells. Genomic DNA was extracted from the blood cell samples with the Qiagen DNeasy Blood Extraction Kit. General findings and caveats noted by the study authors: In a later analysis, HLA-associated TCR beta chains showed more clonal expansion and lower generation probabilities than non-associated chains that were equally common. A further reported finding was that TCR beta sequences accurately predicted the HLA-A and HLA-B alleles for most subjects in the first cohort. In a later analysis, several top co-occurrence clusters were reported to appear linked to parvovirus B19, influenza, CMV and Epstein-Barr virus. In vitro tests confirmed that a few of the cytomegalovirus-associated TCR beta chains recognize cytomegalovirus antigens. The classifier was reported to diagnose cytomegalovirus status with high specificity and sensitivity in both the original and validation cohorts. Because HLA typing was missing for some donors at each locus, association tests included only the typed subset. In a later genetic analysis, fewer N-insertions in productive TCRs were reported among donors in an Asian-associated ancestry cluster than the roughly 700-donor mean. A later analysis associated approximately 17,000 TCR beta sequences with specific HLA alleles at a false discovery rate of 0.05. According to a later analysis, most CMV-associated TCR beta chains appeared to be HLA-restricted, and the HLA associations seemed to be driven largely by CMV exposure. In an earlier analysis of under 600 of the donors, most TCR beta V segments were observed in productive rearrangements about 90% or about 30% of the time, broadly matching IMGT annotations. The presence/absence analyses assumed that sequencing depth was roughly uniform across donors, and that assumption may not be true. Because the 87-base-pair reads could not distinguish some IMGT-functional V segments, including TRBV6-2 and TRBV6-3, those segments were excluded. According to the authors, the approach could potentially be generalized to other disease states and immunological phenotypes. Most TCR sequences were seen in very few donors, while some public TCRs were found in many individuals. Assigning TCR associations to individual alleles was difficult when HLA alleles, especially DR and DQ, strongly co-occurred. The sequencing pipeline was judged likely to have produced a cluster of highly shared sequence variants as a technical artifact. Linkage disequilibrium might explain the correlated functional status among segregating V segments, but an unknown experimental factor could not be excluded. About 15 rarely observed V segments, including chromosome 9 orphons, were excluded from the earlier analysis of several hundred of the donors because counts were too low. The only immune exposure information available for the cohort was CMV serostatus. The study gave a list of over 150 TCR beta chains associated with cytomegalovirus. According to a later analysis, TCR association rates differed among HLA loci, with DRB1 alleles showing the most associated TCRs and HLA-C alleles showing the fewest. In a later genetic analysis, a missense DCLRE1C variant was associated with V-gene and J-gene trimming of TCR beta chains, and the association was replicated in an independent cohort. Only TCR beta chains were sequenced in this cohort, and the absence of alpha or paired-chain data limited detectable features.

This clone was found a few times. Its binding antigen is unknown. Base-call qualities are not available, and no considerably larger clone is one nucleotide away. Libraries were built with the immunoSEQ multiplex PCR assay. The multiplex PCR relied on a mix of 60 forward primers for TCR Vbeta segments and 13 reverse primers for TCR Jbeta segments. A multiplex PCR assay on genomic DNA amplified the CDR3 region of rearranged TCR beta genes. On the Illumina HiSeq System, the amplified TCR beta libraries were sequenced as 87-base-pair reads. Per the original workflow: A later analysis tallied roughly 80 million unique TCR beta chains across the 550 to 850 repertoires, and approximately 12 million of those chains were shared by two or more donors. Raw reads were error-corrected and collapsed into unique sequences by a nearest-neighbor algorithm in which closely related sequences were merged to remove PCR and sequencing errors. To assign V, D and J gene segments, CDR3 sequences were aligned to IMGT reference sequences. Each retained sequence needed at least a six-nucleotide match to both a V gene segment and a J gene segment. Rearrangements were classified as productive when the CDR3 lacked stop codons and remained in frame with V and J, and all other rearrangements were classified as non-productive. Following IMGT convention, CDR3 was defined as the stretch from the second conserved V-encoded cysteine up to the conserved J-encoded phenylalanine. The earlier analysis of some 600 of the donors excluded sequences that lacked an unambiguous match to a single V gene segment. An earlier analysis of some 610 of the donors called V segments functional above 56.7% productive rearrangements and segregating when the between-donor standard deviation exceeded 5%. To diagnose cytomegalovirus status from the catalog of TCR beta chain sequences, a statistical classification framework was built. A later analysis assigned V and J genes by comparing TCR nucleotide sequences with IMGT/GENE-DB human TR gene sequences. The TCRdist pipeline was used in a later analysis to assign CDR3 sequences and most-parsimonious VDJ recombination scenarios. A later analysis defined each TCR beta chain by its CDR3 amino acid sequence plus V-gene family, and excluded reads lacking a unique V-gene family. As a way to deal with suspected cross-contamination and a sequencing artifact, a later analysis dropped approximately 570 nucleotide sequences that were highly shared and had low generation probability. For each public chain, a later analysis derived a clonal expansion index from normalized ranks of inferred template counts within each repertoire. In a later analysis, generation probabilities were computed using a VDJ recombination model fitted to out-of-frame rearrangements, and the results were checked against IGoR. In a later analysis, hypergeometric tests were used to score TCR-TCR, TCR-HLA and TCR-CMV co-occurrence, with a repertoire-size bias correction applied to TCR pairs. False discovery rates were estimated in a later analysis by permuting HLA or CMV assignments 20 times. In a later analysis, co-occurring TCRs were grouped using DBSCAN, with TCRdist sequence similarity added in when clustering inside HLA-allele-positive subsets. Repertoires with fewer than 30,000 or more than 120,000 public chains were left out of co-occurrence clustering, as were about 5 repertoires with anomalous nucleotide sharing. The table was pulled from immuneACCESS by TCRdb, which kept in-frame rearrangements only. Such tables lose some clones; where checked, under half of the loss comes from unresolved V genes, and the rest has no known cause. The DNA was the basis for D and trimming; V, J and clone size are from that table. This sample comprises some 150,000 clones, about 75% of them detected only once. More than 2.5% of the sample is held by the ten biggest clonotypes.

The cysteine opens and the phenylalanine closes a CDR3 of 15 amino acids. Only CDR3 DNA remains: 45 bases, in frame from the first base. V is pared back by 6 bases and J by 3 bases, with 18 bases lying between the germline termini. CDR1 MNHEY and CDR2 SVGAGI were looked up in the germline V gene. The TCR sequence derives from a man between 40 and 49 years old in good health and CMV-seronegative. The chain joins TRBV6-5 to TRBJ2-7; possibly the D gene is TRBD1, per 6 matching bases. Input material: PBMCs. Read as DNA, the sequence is TGTGCCAGCAGGCTTACAGGGCTGCAAATCTACGAGCAGTACTTC. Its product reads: CASRLTGLQIYEQYF.